This T cell receptor (beta chain) was identified in a study of T cells in Graves' hyperthyroidism and ophthalmopathy. RNA transcripts served as the template for amplifying TCR beta CDR3 regions. The study used the HTBI primer set for a first-round RT-PCR of the TCR CDR3. A single record per CDR3 protein comes from TCRdb applying MiXCR to the multiplex PCR reads. The repertoire has around 400,000 distinct CDR3 sequences, about 12% of them found once; the top ten carry 9.2%. Germline V gene sequence: CDR1 DFQATT, CDR2 SNEGSKA (reference sequence). The CDR3 consists of 14 residues. V was clipped by 3 bases and J by 5 bases, with 16 bases between them. Comments on this clonotype: Its antigen is unidentified.

Graves' hyperthyroidism showing no ophthalmopathy progression within 18 months was considered stable. Hyperthyroidism was newly diagnosed in patients aged 18 to 65 (duration under 2 months). Each 10 ml fresh peripheral blood draw supplied the PBMCs. Overall study findings and caveats: Ophthalmopathy was predicted by the model a median of approximately 6 months ahead of onset.

The sample consisted of blood. The sequence derives from a woman between 18 and 29 years old with Graves' hyperthyroidism. The chain joins TRBV20-1 to TRBJ1-1; TRBD1 is a possible D gene (6 bases). The CDR3 bases are TGCAGTGCTAGCGACGGTGGGGGCGAGACTGAAGCTTTCTTT. Residues: CSASDGGGETEAFF.